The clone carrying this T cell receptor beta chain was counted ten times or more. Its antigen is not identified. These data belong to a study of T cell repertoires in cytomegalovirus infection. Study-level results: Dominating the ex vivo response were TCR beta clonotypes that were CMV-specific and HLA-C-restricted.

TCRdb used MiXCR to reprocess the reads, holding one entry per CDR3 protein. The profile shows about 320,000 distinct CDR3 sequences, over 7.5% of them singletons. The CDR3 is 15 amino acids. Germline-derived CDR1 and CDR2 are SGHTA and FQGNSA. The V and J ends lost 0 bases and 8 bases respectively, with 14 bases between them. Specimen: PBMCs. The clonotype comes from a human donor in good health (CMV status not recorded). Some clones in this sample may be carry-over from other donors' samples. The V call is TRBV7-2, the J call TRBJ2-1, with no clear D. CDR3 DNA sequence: TGTGCCAGCAGCTTAGCGGGGTGGGGTCGGCATGAGCAGTTCTTC. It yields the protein CASSLAGWGRHEQFF. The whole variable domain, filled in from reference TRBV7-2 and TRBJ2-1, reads GAGVSQSPSNKVTEKGKDVELRCDPISGHTALYWYRQSLGQGLEFLIYFQGNSAPDKSGLPSDRFSAERTGGSVSTLTIQRTQQEDSAVYLCASSLAGWGRHEQFFGPGTRLTVL.